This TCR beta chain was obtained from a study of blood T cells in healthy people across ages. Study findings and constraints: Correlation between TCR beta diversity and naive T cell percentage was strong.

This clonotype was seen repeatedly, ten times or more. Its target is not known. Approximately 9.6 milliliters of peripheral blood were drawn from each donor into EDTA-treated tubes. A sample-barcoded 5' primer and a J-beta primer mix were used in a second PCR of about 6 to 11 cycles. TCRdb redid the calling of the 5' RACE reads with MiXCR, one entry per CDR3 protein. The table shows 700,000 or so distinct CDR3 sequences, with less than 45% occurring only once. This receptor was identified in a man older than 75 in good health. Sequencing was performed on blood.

The CDR3 region is CASSRTGETEAFF. In nucleotides, the CDR3 is TGTGCCAGCAGTCGGACAGGGGAAACTGAAGCTTTCTTT. The chain recombines TRBV6-4 with TRBJ1-1; 9 bases are a match to TRBD1. With 5 bases clipped from V and 5 bases from J, the junction kept 3 bases outside the gene matches. Germline lookup yields CDR1 MRHNA and CDR2 SNTAGT. The length of the CDR3 is 13 residues.